A single sample gave rise to the 31 T cell receptor beta chains below, sequenced in a study of blood T cells in healthy people across ages. A sample-barcoded 5' primer and a J-beta primer mix were used in a second PCR of roughly 7 to 11 cycles. Each CDR3 protein is one row after TCRdb ran MiXCR on the 5' RACE reads. The sample contains 980,000 or so distinct CDR3 sequences, about 48% of which appear only once. The material sequenced was blood. The receptor set was obtained from a man younger than 45 in good health.

This clonotype was seen a handful of times. The chain combines TRBV12-3 or TRBV12-4 with TRBJ2-3; D may be TRBD1 (6 bases). CDR3 length equals 17 residues. V shed 5 bases and J shed 0 bases, with 18 bases lying between them. The CDR3 DNA reads TGTGCCAGCAGTCCCCTGGTGGGGGCTACTAGCACAGATACGCAGTATTTT. Its translation is CASSPLVGATSTDTQYF.

This clonotype showed up just a few times. The chain recombines TRBV7-2 with TRBJ2-1; D is undetermined. Trimming pared 4 bases from V and 10 bases from J, leaving 11 bases between. Germline assignment: CDR1 SGHTA and CDR2 FQGNSA. This CDR3 has 12 amino acids. For the CDR3, the DNA is TGTGCCAGCAGCTCAATGGGTTGGGAGCAGTTCTTC. Its translation: CASSSMGWEQFF.

The CDR3 sequence: CSASDDRSSYNEQFF. CDR3 nucleotide sequence: TGCAGTGCTAGCGACGACAGGAGCTCCTACAATGAGCAGTTCTTC. The J gene is TRBJ2-1, the V gene TRBV20-1; possibly TRBD1 for D (6 bases). Per the germline V gene, CDR1 is DFQATT and CDR2 is SNEGSKA (reference sequence). V was trimmed by 3 bases and J by 0 bases, leaving 12 bases between them. The CDR3 runs 15 residues.

The CDR3 bases are TGTGCCAGCAGCCCCTCGGTGGGTGGGGACTACGAGCAGTACTTC. Encoded protein: CASSPSVGGDYEQYF. The chain employs TRBV12-3 or TRBV12-4 and TRBJ2-7; D is uncertain. Trimming took 6 bases from V and 3 from J, leaving 18 bases between them. This CDR3 comprises 15 residues.

Only one count was recorded for this clonotype. The chain couples TRBV4-1 to TRBJ1-6; perhaps TRBD1 as D (5 bases). Germline V CDR1 and CDR2: MGHRA, YSYEKL. The germline V and J ends were trimmed by 1 base and 6 bases, with 10 bases remaining between them. This CDR3 contains 15 residues. The CDR3 bases are TGCGCCAGCAGCCAAGTCGGGACGACTAATTCACCCCTCCACTTT. Translating it yields CASSQVGTTNSPLHF.

The chain links TRBV6-1 to TRBJ2-7; possible D gene TRBD1, 5 bases. V was cut by 1 base and J by 4 bases, with 11 bases left in between. The CDR3 contains 14 residues. Germline CDR1 and CDR2: MNHNS and SASEGT. DNA for the CDR3: TGTGCCAGCAGTGAAGTGGGAAGGGGATACGAGCAGTACTTC. As protein: CASSEVGRGYEQYF.

This clonotype was counted a few times. The chain carries TRBV20-1 and TRBJ1-6; D call uncertain. The CDR3 length is 15 residues. V dropped 3 bases and J dropped 6 bases, with 15 bases sitting between them. Germline CDR1 and CDR2: DFQATT and SNEGSKA (reference sequence). CDR3 bases: TGCAGTGCTAGTGAGACACTCTCCATTAATTCACCCCTCCACTTT. Its protein is CSASETLSINSPLHF.

The rearrangement links TRBV7-9 to TRBJ2-4, with D maybe TRBD2 (5 bases). Between the trimmed V and J ends, which lost 8 bases and 1 base, there was a span of 12 bases. The CDR3 totals 14 residues. Per the germline V gene, CDR1 is SEHNR and CDR2 is FQNEAQ (reference sequence). The CDR3 bases are TGTGCCAGCCGTCCTGGGGAGGCCAAAAACATTCAGTACTTC. It yields the protein CASRPGEAKNIQYF. The entire variable domain, with the rest obtained from reference TRBV7-9 and TRBJ2-4, is as follows: DTGVSQNPRHKITKRGQNVTFRCDPISEHNRLYWYRQTLGQGPEFLTYFQNEAQLEKSRLLSDRFSAERPKGSFSTLEIQRTEQGDSAMYLCASRPGEAKNIQYFGAGTRLSVL.

The chain links TRBV29-1 to TRBJ2-1, with 11 bases that match TRBD2. CDR3 length: 13 amino acids. Germline CDR1 and CDR2: SQVTM and ANQGSEA. Unmatched junction bases numbered 0, after V lost 1 base and J lost 7 bases. The chain's CDR3 is CSVEGLAGNEQFF. The CDR3 DNA follows: TGCAGCGTTGAAGGACTAGCGGGAAATGAGCAGTTCTTC.

This sequence joins TRBV5-1 and TRBJ2-6; unclear D gene. The V end lost 0 bases, the J end lost 0 bases, and 7 bases lay between the germline ends. The CDR3 runs to 16 residues. The germline gives CDR1 SGHRS, CDR2 YFSETQ. The CDR3 loop is CASSLGGFSGANVLTF. The CDR3, as DNA: TGCGCCAGCAGCTTGGGGGGTTTCTCTGGGGCCAACGTCCTGACTTTC.

This rearrangement joins TRBV3-1 to TRBJ2-1; D is unresolved. The CDR3 consists of 14 residues. The V end was cut by 3 bases, the J end by 8 bases, with 14 bases between. CDR1 and CDR2 (germline): LGHDT, YNNKEL (reference sequence). CDR3 sequence: CASSQFISSDEQFF. DNA for the CDR3: TGTGCCAGCAGCCAGTTCATTAGTTCCGATGAGCAGTTCTTC.

The chain links TRBV11-2 to TRBJ2-5; maybe TRBD1 (5 bases). Germline lookup yields CDR1 SGHAT and CDR2 FQNNGV. The CDR3 loop spans 16 amino acids. The V end lost 0 bases, the J end lost 4 bases, and 15 bases lay between the germline ends. CDR3 DNA sequence: TGTGCCAGCAGCTTAGATTTGTCTGACAGTGGAGAGACCCAGTACTTC. It specifies CASSLDLSDSGETQYF. The full variable domain, with the rest looked up from reference TRBV11-2 and TRBJ2-5, is EAGVAQSPRYKIIEKRQSVAFWCNPISGHATLYWYQQILGQGPKLLIQFQNNGVVDDSQLPKDRFSAERLKGVDSTLKIQPAKLEDSAVYLCASSLDLSDSGETQYFGPGTRLLVL.

V gene TRBV7-2 combines with J gene TRBJ2-2, with 8 bases fitting TRBD1. Looked up from germline, CDR1 is SGHTA and CDR2 is FQGNSA. This CDR3 region has 15 residues. Trimming cost V 4 bases and J 5 bases; bases outside gene matches: 6. The CDR3 is CASSSRTGLTGELFF. The CDR3 nucleotides read TGTGCCAGCAGCTCTAGGACAGGGTTAACCGGGGAGCTGTTTTTT.

The chain combines TRBV21-1 with TRBJ1-4. TRBV21-1 is a listed pseudogene. The CDR3 runs to 17 residues. The CDR3 coding sequence is TGTGCCAGCAGCAGCTCGTTGGTGGGCACAGACGTTGAAAAACTGTTTTTT. It translates to CASSSSLVGTDVEKLFF.

The chain links TRBV5-1 to TRBJ2-1; 8 positions agree with TRBD2. The CDR3 is 14 amino acids. V shed 4 bases and J 6 bases; nucleotides not matched to a gene: 6. CDR1 is SGHRS and CDR2 is YFSETQ in the germline V gene. The DNA for the CDR3 is TGCGCCAGCAGCCCCAACGGGGGGGCCAATGAGCAGTTCTTC. The encoded protein is CASSPNGGANEQFF.

There are a few counts of this clonotype. This rearrangement joins TRBV12-3 or TRBV12-4 to TRBJ2-1; D is possibly TRBD1 (6 bases). V was cut by 5 bases and J by 6 bases, with 11 bases left in between. The CDR3 loop spans 13 amino acids. Written as DNA, the CDR3 is TGTGCCAGCAGTCGGACAGTCTCCAATGAGCAGTTCTTC. This gives the protein CASSRTVSNEQFF.

With regard to this clonotype: This may be a read error, as it is one base from a much larger clone. The chain couples TRBV20-1 to TRBJ2-1; 8 nucleotides align to TRBD2. The CDR3 covers 13 residues. Germline V gives CDR1 DFQATT, CDR2 SNEGSKA (reference sequence). The CDR3 DNA follows: TGCAGTGCTAGAGTAACTAGCGGAAGTGAGCAGATCTTC. Encoded protein: CSARVTSGSEQIF.

This chain uses TRBV27 with TRBJ2-1; D is possibly TRBD1 (6 bases). The CDR3 totals 14 residues. Trimming cost V 5 bases and J 6 bases, with 14 bases left between them. The V gene's germline CDR1 is MNHEY and CDR2 SMNVEV (reference sequence). The CDR3 bases are TGTGCCAGCAGTAGATGGACAGAGCTCAATGAGCAGTTCTTC. Protein product: CASSRWTELNEQFF.

V gene TRBV4-1 combines with J gene TRBJ1-4; tentatively, D is TRBD1 (6 bases). V lost 0 bases and J 5 bases, leaving 10 bases between the germline ends. There are 15 residues in the CDR3. Germline CDR1 is MGHRA and CDR2 is YSYEKL. The CDR3 loop reads CASSQEGANNEKLFF. The CDR3 DNA follows: TGCGCCAGCAGCCAAGAGGGGGCTAACAATGAAAAACTGTTTTTT.

The gene calls are TRBV18 and TRBJ1-2; no definite D call. V lost 2 bases, J lost 6 bases, and 4 bases lay in between. This CDR3 is built from 11 residues. Germline V CDR1 and CDR2: KGHSH, LQKENI. The CDR3 DNA reads TGTGCCAGCTCACCAGATGATGGCTACACCTTC. Translation gives CASSPDDGYTF.

This chain links TRBV27 with TRBJ1-2, with D tentatively TRBD1 (5 bases). The CDR3 sequence is 16 residues long. Germline CDR1 MNHEY, CDR2 SMNVEV (reference sequence). V was cut by 5 bases and J by 6 bases, with 22 bases left in between. The DNA for the CDR3 is TGTGCCAGCAGTGCGAAAACATTGCGGGGCCCTAATGGCTACACCTTC. The encoded protein is CASSAKTLRGPNGYTF.

This clonotype turned up a few times. This rearrangement joins TRBV6-2 or TRBV6-3 to TRBJ1-5; D gene unclear. Trimming took off 6 bases at V and 0 bases at J, with 6 bases between the two ends. CDR3 size: 13 residues. The germline CDR1 and CDR2 sequences are MNHEY and SVGEGT. The CDR3 sequence is CASRVDSNQPQHF. In DNA, the CDR3 is TGTGCCAGCAGAGTTGATAGCAATCAGCCCCAGCATTTT.

In its sample, this clonotype was seen a few times. The chain employs TRBV6-1 and TRBJ2-5; 7 bases agree with TRBD2. V dropped 6 bases and J dropped 3; count of bases not matched to a gene: 7. Per germline, CDR1 MNHNS and CDR2 SASEGT. This CDR3 region has 14 residues. CDR3 nucleotide sequence: TGTGCCAGCAGACTTAGCGGGTTTAAAGAGACCCAGTACTTC. This translates into CASRLSGFKETQYF.

J is TRBJ1-2 and V is TRBV25-1; D remains unclear. CDR1 is MGHDK, CDR2 SYGVNS, per germline. CDR3 length equals 14 residues. V was clipped by 2 bases and J by 1 base, with 8 bases between them. CDR3 amino acids: CASSEVNLNYGYTF. CDR3 coding DNA: TGTGCCAGCAGTGAAGTGAACCTTAACTATGGCTACACCTTC.

This clonotype was seen only a few times. This chain connects TRBV18 to TRBJ2-1, with D tentatively TRBD2 (6 bases). The CDR3 length is 16 residues. The ends were cut back, 0 bases at V and 0 bases at J, with 9 bases in the middle. Germline-derived CDR1 and CDR2 are KGHSH and LQKENI. In nucleotides, the CDR3 is TGTGCCAGCTCACCACCATCCGGGAGCTCCTACAATGAGCAGTTCTTC. It encodes CASSPPSGSSYNEQFF.

V and J are TRBV20-1 and TRBJ2-1, with 7 bases lining up with TRBD2. Germline values: CDR1 DFQATT, CDR2 SNEGSKA (reference sequence). The CDR3 totals 14 residues. Trimming removed 1 base from V and 4 bases from J; junction bases left unmatched: 4. The CDR3, as DNA: TGCAGTGCTAGAGGCGGACTAGTATACAATGAGCAGTTCTTC. It encodes CSARGGLVYNEQFF.

The chain links TRBV7-2 to TRBJ2-1; 9 nucleotides agree with TRBD1. The assigned J gene may be wrong: the sequence end matches TRBJ2-7 better. The CDR3 runs 17 residues. The V gene's germline CDR1 is SGHTA and CDR2 FQGNSA. CDR3 region: CASSLAPDRGGYNEQYF. For the CDR3, the DNA is TGTGCCAGCAGCTTAGCGCCGGACAGGGGCGGTTACAATGAGCAGTACTTC.

The chain uses TRBV30 and TRBJ2-4, with TRBD2 matching 7 bases. The DNA matches TRBJ2-7 better at its end, which makes the J call doubtful. CDR3 length: 13 residues. Germline-derived CDR1 and CDR2 are GTSNPN and SVGIG (reference sequence). CDR3 coding DNA: TGTGCCTGGGGGGGGGACGGTGCCTACGAGCAGTACTTC. This encodes CAWGGDGAYEQYF.

This sequence joins TRBV28 and TRBJ2-5, with 8 bases aligning to TRBD2. The DNA matches TRBJ2-7 better at its end, which makes the J call doubtful. This CDR3 comprises 18 residues. Germline loops: CDR1 MDHEN, CDR2 SYDVKM. The chain's CDR3 is CASSPRGGTTLTTYEQYF. CDR3 nucleotide sequence: TGTGCCAGCAGTCCTCGGGGGGGGACTACTCTTACTACCTACGAGCAGTACTTC.

The rearrangement links TRBV6-6 to TRBJ1-2; 8 bases are a match to TRBD1. The V gene's germline CDR1 is MNHNY and CDR2 SVGAGI (reference sequence). This CDR3 comprises 15 residues. The junction had 8 bases not matched to a gene; V was cut back by 6 bases and J by 2 bases. CDR3 DNA sequence: TGTGCCAGCAGCAACACCAGGGACAGGAACTATGGCTACACCTTC. Its translation: CASSNTRDRNYGYTF.

This clonotype has a handful of counts. This chain joins TRBV2 and TRBJ2-1; 7 positions match TRBD2. This CDR3 spans 13 amino acids. Germline loops: CDR1 SNHLY, CDR2 FYNNEI. The ends lost 8 bases at V and 5 bases at J; junction bases unmatched: 6. The chain's CDR3 is CASQGLGHNEQFF. CDR3 nucleotide sequence: TGTGCCAGCCAAGGACTAGGGCACAATGAGCAGTTCTTC. Supplemented by reference TRBV2 and TRBJ2-1, the full variable domain reads EPEVTQTPSHQVTQMGQEVILRCVPISNHLYFYWYRQILGQKVEFLVSFYNNEISEKSEIFDDQFSVERPDGSNFTLKIRSTKLEDSAMYFCASQGLGHNEQFFGPGTRLTVL.